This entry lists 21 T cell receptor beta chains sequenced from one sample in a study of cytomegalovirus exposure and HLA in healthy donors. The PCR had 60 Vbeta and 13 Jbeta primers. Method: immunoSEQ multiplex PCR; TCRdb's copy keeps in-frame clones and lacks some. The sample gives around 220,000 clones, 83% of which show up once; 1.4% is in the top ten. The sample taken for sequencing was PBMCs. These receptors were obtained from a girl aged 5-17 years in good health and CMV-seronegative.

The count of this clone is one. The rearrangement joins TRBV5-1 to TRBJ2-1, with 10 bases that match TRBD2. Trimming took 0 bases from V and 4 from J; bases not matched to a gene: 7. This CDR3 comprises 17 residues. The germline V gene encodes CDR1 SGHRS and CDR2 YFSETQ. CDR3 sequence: CASSLEPSGGGYNEQFF. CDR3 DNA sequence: TGCGCCAGCAGCTTGGAGCCTAGCGGGGGAGGTTACAATGAGCAGTTCTTC.

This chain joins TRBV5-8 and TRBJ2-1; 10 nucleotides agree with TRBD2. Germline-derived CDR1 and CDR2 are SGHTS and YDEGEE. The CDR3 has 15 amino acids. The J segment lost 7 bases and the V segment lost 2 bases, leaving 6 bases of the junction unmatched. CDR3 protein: CASSFSQREGNEQFF. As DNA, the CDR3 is TGTGCCAGCAGCTTCTCCCAGCGGGAGGGGAATGAGCAGTTCTTC.

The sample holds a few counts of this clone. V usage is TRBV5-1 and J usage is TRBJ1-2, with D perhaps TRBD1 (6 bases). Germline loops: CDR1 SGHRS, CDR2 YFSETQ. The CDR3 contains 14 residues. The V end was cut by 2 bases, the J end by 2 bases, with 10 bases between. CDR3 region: CASSFGQINYGYTF. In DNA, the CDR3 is TGCGCCAGCAGCTTCGGACAGATAAACTATGGCTACACCTTC.

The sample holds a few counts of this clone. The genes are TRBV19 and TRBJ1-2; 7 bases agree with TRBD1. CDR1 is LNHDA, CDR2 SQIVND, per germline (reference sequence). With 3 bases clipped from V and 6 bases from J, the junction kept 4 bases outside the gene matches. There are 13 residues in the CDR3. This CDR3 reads CASSMRGQNGYTF. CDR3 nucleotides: TGTGCCAGTAGTATGAGGGGACAGAATGGCTACACCTTC.

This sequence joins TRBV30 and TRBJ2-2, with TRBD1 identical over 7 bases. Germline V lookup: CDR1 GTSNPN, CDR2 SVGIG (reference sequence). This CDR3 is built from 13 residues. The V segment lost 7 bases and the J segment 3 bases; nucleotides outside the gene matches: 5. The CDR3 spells CAFYTGDTGELFF. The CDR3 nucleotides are TGTGCCTTCTATACAGGGGACACCGGGGAGCTGTTTTTT.

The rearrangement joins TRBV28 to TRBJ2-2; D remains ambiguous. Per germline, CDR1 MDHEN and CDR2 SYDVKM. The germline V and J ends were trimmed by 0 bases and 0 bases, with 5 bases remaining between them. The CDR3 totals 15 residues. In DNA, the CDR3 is TGTGCCAGCAGTTTATGGGGCCCGAACACCGGGGAGCTGTTTTTT. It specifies CASSLWGPNTGELFF.

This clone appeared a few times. CDR3 protein: CASGGQGPHWGTEAFF. The DNA for the CDR3 is TGTGCCAGCGGGGGACAGGGCCCCCATTGGGGCACTGAAGCTTTCTTT. V usage is TRBV11-2 and J usage is TRBJ1-1; TRBD1 matches 9 bases. The germline CDR1 and CDR2 sequences are SGHAT and FQNNGV. V lost 8 bases and J lost 4; bases outside the gene matches: 14. CDR3 length equals 16 residues.

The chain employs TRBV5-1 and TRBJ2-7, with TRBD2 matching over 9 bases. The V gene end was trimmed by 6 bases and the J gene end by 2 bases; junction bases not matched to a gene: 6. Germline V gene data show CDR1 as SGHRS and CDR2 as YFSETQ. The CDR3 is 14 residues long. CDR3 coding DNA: TGCGCCAGCAAGCTAGCGGGGTCGGCCTACGAGCAGTACTTC. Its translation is CASKLAGSAYEQYF.

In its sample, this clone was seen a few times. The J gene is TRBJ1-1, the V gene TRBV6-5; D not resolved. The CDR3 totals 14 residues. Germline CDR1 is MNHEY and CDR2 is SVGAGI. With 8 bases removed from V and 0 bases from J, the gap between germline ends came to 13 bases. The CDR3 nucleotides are TGTGCCAGCGCTCGCGACGGGTTGAACACTGAAGCTTTCTTT. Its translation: CASARDGLNTEAFF.

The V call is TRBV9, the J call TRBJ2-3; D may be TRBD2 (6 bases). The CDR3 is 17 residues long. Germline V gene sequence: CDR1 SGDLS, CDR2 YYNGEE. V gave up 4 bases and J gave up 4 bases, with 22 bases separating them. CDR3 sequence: CASSILPSVINADTQYF. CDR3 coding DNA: TGTGCCAGCAGCATTCTGCCTAGCGTCATTAACGCAGATACGCAGTATTTT.

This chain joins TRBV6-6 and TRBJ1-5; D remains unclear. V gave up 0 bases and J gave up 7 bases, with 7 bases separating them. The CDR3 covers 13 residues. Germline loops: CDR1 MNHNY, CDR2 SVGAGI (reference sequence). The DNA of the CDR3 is TGTGCCAGCAGTTACTCGGAGGTCCAGCCCCAGCATTTT. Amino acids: CASSYSEVQPQHF.

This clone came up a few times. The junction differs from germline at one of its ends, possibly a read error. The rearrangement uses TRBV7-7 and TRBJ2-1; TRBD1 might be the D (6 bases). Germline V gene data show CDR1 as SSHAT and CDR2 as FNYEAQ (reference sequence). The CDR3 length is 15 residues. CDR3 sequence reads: CASSLDRTSYNEQFF. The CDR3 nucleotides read TGTGCTAGCAGCTTAGACAGGACCTCCTACAATGAGCAGTTCTTC.

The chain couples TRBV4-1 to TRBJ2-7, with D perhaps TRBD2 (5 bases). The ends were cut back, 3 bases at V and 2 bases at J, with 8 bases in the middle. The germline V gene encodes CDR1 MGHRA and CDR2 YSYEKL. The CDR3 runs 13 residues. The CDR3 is CASSHGLAYEQYF. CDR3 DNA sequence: TGCGCCAGCAGCCACGGACTGGCCTACGAGCAGTACTTC.

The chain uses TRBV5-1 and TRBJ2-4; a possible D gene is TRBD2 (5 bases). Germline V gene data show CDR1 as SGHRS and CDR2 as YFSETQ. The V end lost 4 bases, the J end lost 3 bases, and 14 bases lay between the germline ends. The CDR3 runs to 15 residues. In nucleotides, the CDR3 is TGCGCCAGCAGCACGGACGGGATGGTCAAAAACATTCAGTACTTC. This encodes CASSTDGMVKNIQYF.

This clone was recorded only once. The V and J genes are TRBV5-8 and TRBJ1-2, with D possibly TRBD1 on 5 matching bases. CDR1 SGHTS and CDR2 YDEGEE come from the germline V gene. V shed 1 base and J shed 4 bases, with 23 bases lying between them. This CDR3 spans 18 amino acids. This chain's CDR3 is CASSLLAGLNERVYGYTF. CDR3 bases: TGTGCCAGCAGCTTGCTGGCAGGGCTTAATGAAAGAGTCTATGGCTACACCTTC.

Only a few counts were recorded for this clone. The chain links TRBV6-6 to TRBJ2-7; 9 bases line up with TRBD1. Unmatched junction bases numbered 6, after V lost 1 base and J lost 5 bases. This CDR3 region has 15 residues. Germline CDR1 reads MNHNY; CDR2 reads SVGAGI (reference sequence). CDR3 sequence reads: CASSYLQGAGDEQYF. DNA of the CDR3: TGTGCCAGCAGTTACTTACAGGGGGCAGGCGACGAGCAGTACTTC.

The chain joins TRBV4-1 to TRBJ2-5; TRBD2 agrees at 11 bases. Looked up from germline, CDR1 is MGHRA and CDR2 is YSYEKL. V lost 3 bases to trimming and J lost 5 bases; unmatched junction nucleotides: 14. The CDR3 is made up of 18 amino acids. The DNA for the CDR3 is TGCGCCAGCAGCCAGGCCCCTGGGGTAGCGGGGGGGGCGGAGACCCAGTACTTC. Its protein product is CASSQAPGVAGGAETQYF.

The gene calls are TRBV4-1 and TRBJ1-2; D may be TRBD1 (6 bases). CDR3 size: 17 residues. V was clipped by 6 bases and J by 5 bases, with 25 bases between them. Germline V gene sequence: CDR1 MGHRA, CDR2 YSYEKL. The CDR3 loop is CASRKTGTLLDGYGYTF. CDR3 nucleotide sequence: TGCGCCAGCAGGAAAACGGGGACACTTCTCGATGGGTATGGCTACACCTTC.

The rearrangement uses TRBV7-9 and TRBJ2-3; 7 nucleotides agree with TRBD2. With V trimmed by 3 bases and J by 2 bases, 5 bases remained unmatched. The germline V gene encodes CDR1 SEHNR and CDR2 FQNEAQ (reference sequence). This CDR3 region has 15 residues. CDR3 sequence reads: CASSLALANTDTQYF. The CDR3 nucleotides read TGTGCCAGCAGCTTGGCACTAGCGAACACAGATACGCAGTATTTT.

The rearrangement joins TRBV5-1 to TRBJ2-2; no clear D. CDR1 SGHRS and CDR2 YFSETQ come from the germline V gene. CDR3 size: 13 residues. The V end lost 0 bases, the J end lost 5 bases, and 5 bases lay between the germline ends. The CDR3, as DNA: TGCGCCAGCAGCTTGGTAGATACCGGGGAGCTGTTTTTT. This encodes CASSLVDTGELFF.

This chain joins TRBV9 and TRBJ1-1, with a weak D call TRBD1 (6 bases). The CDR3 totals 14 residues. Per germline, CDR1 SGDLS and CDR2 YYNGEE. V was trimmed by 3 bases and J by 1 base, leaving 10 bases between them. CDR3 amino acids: CASSARGGNTEAFF. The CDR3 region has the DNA TGTGCCAGCAGCGCGAGGGGGGGGAACACTGAAGCTTTCTTT.